One and the same sample provided the 18 T cell receptor beta chains below, sequenced in a study of CD8+ T cells in alopecia areata. Investigators isolated RNA and reverse transcribed it into cDNA to act as the sequencing template. The protocol was immunoSEQ multiplex PCR, while the TCRdb copy is restricted to in-frame clones and leaves out a portion. The sample has a few hundred thousand clones; about two fifths are singletons. Treatment given: oral pan-JAK inhibitor, 5-10 mg twice daily. The sample here was CD4+ T cells sorted from blood, taken at week 34, from a patient treated with tofacitinib. These receptors came from a human donor with alopecia areata.

This clone was found a few times. Here the CDR3 DNA reads TGTGCCATCAGTGATCGGGGGAATGAGCAGTTCTTC. Amino acids: CAISDRGNEQFF. V usage is TRBV10-3 and J usage is TRBJ2-1, with D possibly TRBD2 on 6 matching bases. The germline CDR1 and CDR2 sequences are ENHRY and SYGVKD. Trimming cost V 3 bases and J 7 bases, with 7 bases left between them. The CDR3 sequence is 12 residues long.

V is TRBV5-1 and J is TRBJ1-1; D unresolved. V lost 4 bases and J 1 base, leaving 5 bases between the germline ends. The CDR3 runs to 12 residues. CDR1 and CDR2 (germline): SGHRS, YFSETQ. This chain's CDR3 is CASSEGNTEAFF. The CDR3 nucleotides are TGCGCCAGCAGCGAGGGGAACACTGAAGCTTTCTTT. The whole variable domain, remainder taken from reference TRBV5-1 and TRBJ1-1, is KAGVTQTPRYLIKTRGQQVTLSCSPISGHRSVSWYQQTPGQGLQFLFEYFSETQRNKGNFPGRFSGRQFSNSRSEMNVSTLELGDSALYLCASSEGNTEAFFGQGTRLTVV.

CDR3 bases: TGCGCCAGCAGCTTCACAGGGGGAGGCTTCGACGTACCCTACGAGCAGTACTTC. It yields the protein CASSFTGGGFDVPYEQYF. The chain is built from TRBV5-1 and TRBJ2-7; 8 positions match TRBD1. The CDR3 loop spans 18 amino acids. Losses at the gene ends were 2 bases for V and 2 bases for J; bases not matched to a gene: 15. Germline assignment: CDR1 SGHRS and CDR2 YFSETQ. Full variable domain (outside the CDR3, taken from reference TRBV5-1 and TRBJ2-7): KAGVTQTPRYLIKTRGQQVTLSCSPISGHRSVSWYQQTPGQGLQFLFEYFSETQRNKGNFPGRFSGRQFSNSRSEMNVSTLELGDSALYLCASSFTGGGFDVPYEQYFGPGTRLTVT.

This clone was seen a single time. The V and J genes are TRBV7-9 and TRBJ2-5, with TRBD1 matching 7 bases. The germline CDR1 and CDR2 sequences are SEHNR and FQNEAQ (reference sequence). V was pared by 4 bases and J by 5 bases, with 7 bases of the junction left unmatched. This CDR3 is 14 amino acids long. The CDR3 sequence: CASSSATGLETQYF. CDR3 DNA sequence: TGTGCCAGCAGCTCGGCGACAGGGTTGGAGACCCAGTACTTC.

This clone came up once. This chain links TRBV2 with TRBJ1-1; no clear D gene. CDR1 SNHLY and CDR2 FYNNEI come from the germline V gene. Trimming pared 7 bases from V and 6 bases from J, leaving 21 bases between. The CDR3 contains 15 residues. CDR3: CASTQADPRTAEAFF. The CDR3 nucleotides are TGTGCCAGCACCCAAGCAGATCCACGGACGGCTGAAGCTTTCTTT.

V is TRBV9 and J is TRBJ2-1, with D possibly being TRBD1 (5 bases). V was clipped by 4 bases and J by 7 bases, with 9 bases between them. Germline-derived CDR1 and CDR2 are SGDLS and YYNGEE. There are 12 residues in the CDR3. This CDR3 is CASSSRQNEQFF. The CDR3, as DNA: TGTGCCAGCAGCTCCAGACAGAATGAGCAGTTCTTC.

This chain uses TRBV7-9 with TRBJ1-5; D not resolved. V shed 2 bases and J shed 0 bases, with 5 bases lying between them. Germline CDR1 SEHNR, CDR2 FQNEAQ (reference sequence). This CDR3 region has 14 residues. The CDR3 region is CASSLIDSNQPQHF. DNA for the CDR3: TGTGCCAGCAGCTTAATCGATAGCAATCAGCCCCAGCATTTT.

This clone was observed a handful of times. The J gene is TRBJ2-1, the V gene TRBV7-3; 7 nucleotides match TRBD2. The CDR3 spans 13 residues. Germline values: CDR1 SGHTA, CDR2 FQGTGA. Unmatched junction bases numbered 2, after V lost 3 bases and J lost 6 bases. The CDR3 sequence: CASSFGLVNEQFF. The CDR3 coding sequence is TGTGCCAGCAGCTTTGGACTAGTCAATGAGCAGTTCTTC.

V usage is TRBV30 and J usage is TRBJ1-5; 12 nucleotides align to TRBD1. V lost 5 bases, J lost 4 bases, and 3 bases stayed unmatched. This CDR3 spans 14 amino acids. CDR1 is GTSNPN, CDR2 SVGIG, per germline (reference sequence). For the CDR3, the DNA is TGTGCCTGGGGGGGACAGGGGGCTAATCAGCCCCAGCATTTT. Its translation: CAWGGQGANQPQHF.

The chain couples TRBV5-6 to TRBJ2-6; D call uncertain. There are 14 residues in the CDR3. Germline CDR1 and CDR2: SGHDT and YYEEEE. V lost 1 base to trimming and J lost 2 bases, with 4 bases between them. CDR3 sequence (DNA): TGTGCCAGCAGCTTGAAAGCTGGGGCCAACGTCCTGACTTTC. This sequence encodes CASSLKAGANVLTF.

There are many counts of this clone. The CDR3 loop reads CASNTDREQRGGYTF. CDR3 nucleotide sequence: TGTGCCAGCAATACAGACAGGGAACAAAGGGGTGGCTACACCTTC. The rearrangement joins TRBV6-6 to TRBJ1-2; 7 positions agree with TRBD1. The CDR3 runs 15 residues. Germline CDR1 MNHNY, CDR2 SVGAGI (reference sequence). The V segment lost 7 bases and the J segment 7 bases; nucleotides outside the gene matches: 15.

V usage is TRBV9 and J usage is TRBJ2-5; TRBD2 aligns across 15 bases. The trim removed 4 bases at V and 2 bases at J, leaving 3 bases unmatched. The CDR3 is 16 residues long. CDR1 and CDR2 from the germline V gene are SGDLS and YYNGEE. The CDR3 reads CASSLGLAGGQETQYF. CDR3 bases: TGTGCCAGCAGCCTTGGACTAGCGGGAGGGCAAGAGACCCAGTACTTC.

In its sample, this clone was seen a few times. The chain employs TRBV9 and TRBJ2-5; TRBD2 matches 9 bases. The CDR3 contains 16 residues. Germline CDR1 is SGDLS and CDR2 is YYNGEE. J lost 2 bases, V lost 0 bases, and 5 bases had no gene match. Here the CDR3 DNA reads TGTGCCAGCAGCGTAGATCACGCGGGAGGGCAAGAGACCCAGTACTTC. Amino acid sequence: CASSVDHAGGQETQYF.

The chain links TRBV5-1 to TRBJ2-1, with TRBD2 matching 10 bases. The CDR3 has 15 amino acids. CDR1 SGHRS and CDR2 YFSETQ come from the germline V gene. The J segment lost 10 bases and the V segment lost 4 bases, leaving 11 bases of the junction unmatched. The CDR3, as DNA: TGCGCCAGCAGCCCGCCGGGACTAGCGCCGAAAGAGCAGTTCTTC. Amino acids: CASSPPGLAPKEQFF.

This clone turned up a few times. This chain joins TRBV7-9 and TRBJ1-4; D ambiguous. Per germline, CDR1 SEHNR and CDR2 FQNEAQ (reference sequence). Trimming left V 5 bases short and J 3 bases short, with 13 bases between. There are 15 residues in the CDR3. This chain's CDR3 is CASSPTRRSNEKLFF. The DNA of the CDR3 is TGTGCCAGCAGCCCCACCCGGAGGTCTAATGAAAAACTGTTTTTT.

This rearrangement joins TRBV5-1 to TRBJ2-7; D not resolved. Germline V gene data show CDR1 as SGHRS and CDR2 as YFSETQ. The CDR3 covers 11 residues. V lost 7 bases to trimming and J lost 3 bases, with 8 bases between them. As DNA, the CDR3 is TGCGCCAGCGGGGTTGACTACGAGCAGTACTTC. It specifies CASGVDYEQYF.

The J gene is TRBJ2-7, the V gene TRBV30, with 8 bases lining up with TRBD2. The CDR3 has 14 amino acids. Unmatched junction bases numbered 7, after V lost 5 bases and J lost 1 base. Germline CDR1 and CDR2: GTSNPN and SVGIG (reference sequence). As DNA, the CDR3 is TGTGCCTGGCGAATTAGCGGGAATTCCTACGAGCAGTACTTC. As protein: CAWRISGNSYEQYF.

Notes on this clone: The same CDR3 arises from other DNA sequences in this sample as well. CDR3 sequence reads: CASSPPSSEQFF. In DNA form, the CDR3 reads TGTGCCAGCTCACCACCTTCGTCCGAGCAGTTCTTC. This chain joins TRBV18 and TRBJ2-1; D is ambiguous. With 0 bases removed from V and 10 bases from J, the gap between germline ends came to 7 bases. This CDR3 comprises 12 residues. CDR1 KGHSH and CDR2 LQKENI come from the germline V gene. Supplemented by reference TRBV18 and TRBJ2-1, the full variable domain reads NAGVMQNPRHLVRRRGQEARLRCSPMKGHSHVYWYRQLPEEGLKFMVYLQKENIIDESGMPKERFSAEFPKEGPSILRIQQVVRGDSAAYFCASSPPSSEQFFGPGTRLTVL.